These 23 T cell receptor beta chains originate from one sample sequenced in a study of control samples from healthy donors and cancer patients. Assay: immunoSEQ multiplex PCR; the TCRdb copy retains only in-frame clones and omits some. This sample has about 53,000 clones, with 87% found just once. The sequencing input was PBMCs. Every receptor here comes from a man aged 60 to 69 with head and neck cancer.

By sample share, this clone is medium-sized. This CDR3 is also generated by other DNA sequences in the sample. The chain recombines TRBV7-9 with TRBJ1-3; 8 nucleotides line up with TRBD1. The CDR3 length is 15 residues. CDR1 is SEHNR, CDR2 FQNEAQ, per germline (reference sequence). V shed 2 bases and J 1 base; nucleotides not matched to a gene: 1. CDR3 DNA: TGTGCCAGCAGCTTACAGGGGGCATCTGGAAACACCATATATTTT. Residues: CASSLQGASGNTIYF. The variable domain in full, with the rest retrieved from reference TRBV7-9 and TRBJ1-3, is DTGVSQNPRHKITKRGQNVTFRCDPISEHNRLYWYRQTLGQGPEFLTYFQNEAQLEKSRLLSDRFSAERPKGSFSTLEIQRTEQGDSAMYLCASSLQGASGNTIYFGEGSWLTVV.

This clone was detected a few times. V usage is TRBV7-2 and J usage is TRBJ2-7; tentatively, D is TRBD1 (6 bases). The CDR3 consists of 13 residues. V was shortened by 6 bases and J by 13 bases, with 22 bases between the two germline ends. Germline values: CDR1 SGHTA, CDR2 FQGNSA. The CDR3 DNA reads TGTGCCAGCAGACTCAGGGGTGACCCGCATCTCTACTTC. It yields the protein CASRLRGDPHLYF.

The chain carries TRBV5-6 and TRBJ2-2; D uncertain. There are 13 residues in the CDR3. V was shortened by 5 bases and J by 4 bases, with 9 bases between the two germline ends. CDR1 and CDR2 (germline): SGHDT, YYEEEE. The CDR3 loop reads CASREQLTGELFF. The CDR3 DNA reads TGTGCCAGCAGGGAACAACTCACCGGGGAGCTGTTTTTT.

The CDR3 DNA follows: TGTGCCAGCAGCTTAGATGCGGGGGGGCGCTACGAGCAGTACTTC. This translates into CASSLDAGGRYEQYF. The gene calls are TRBV11-2 and TRBJ2-7; 9 bases line up with TRBD2. The CDR3 sequence is 15 residues long. The germline V gene has CDR1 SGHAT and CDR2 FQNNGV. V lost 0 bases to trimming and J lost 3 bases; unmatched junction nucleotides: 3.

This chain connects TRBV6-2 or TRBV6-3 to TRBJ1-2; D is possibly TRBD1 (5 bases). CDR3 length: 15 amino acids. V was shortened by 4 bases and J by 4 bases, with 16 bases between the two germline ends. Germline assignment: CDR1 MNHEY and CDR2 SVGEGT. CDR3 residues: CASSWGLSASYGYTF. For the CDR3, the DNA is TGTGCCAGCAGTTGGGGACTCTCAGCCTCCTATGGCTACACCTTC.

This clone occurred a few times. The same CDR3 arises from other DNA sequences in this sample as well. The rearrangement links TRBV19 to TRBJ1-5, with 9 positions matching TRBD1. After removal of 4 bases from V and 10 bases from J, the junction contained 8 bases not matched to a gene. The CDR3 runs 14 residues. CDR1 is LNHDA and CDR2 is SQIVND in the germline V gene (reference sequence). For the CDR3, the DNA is TGTGCCAGTAGTAGGGACAGGGAATACGGACCCCAGCATTTT. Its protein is CASSRDREYGPQHF.

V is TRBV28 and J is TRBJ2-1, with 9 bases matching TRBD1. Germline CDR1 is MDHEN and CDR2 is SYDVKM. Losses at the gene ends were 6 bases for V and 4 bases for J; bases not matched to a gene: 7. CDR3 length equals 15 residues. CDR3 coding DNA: TGTGCCAGCAGCTACGCCGGGACAGGGTACAATGAGCAGTTCTTC. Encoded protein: CASSYAGTGYNEQFF.

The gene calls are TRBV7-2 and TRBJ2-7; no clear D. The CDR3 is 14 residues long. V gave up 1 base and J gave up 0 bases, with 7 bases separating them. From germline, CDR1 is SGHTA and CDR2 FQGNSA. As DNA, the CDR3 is TGTGCCAGCAGCTTAGACAGCTACTCCTACGAGCAGTACTTC. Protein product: CASSLDSYSYEQYF. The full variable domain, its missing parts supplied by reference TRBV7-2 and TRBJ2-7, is GAGVSQSPSNKVTEKGKDVELRCDPISGHTALYWYRQSLGQGLEFLIYFQGNSAPDKSGLPSDRFSAERTGGSVSTLTIQRTQQEDSAVYLCASSLDSYSYEQYFGPGTRLTVT.

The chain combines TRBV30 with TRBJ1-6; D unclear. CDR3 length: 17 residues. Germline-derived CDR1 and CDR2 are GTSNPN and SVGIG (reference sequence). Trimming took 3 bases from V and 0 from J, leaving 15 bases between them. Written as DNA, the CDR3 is TGTGCCTGGAGCCAACCGAGGACTGTCTCCTATAATTCACCCCTCCACTTT. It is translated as CAWSQPRTVSYNSPLHF.

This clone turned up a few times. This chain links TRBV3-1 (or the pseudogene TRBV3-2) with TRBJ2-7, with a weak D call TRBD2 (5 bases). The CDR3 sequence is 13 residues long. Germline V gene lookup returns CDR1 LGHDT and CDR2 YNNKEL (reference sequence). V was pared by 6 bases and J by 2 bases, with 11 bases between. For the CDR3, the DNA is TGTGCCAGCAGTCGCTCAGCGGCCTACGAGCAGTACTTC. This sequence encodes CASSRSAAYEQYF.

The CDR3 DNA reads TGTGCCAGCAGACAGGCCGGGGAGACCCAGTACTTC. This gives the protein CASRQAGETQYF. The J gene is TRBJ2-5, the V gene TRBV19, with D possibly matching TRBD1 (6 bases). The CDR3 length is 12 residues. The germline V gene has CDR1 LNHDA and CDR2 SQIVND (reference sequence). Deletions cut 9 bases from V and 5 bases from J, with 13 bases between.

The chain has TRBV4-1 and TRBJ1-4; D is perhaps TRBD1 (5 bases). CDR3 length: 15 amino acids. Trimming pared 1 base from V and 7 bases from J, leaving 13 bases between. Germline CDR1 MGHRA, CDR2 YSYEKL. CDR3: CASSQGAAGGEKLFF. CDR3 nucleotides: TGCGCCAGCAGCCAAGGAGCCGCGGGGGGTGAAAAACTGTTTTTT.

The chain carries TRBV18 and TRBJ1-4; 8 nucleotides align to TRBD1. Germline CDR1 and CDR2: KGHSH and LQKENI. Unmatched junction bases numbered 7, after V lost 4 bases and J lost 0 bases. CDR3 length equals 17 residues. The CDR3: CASSRGQGSATNEKLFF. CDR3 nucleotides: TGTGCCAGCTCACGCGGACAGGGTTCGGCAACTAATGAAAAACTGTTTTTT. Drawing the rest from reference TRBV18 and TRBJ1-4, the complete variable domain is NAGVMQNPRHLVRRRGQEARLRCSPMKGHSHVYWYRQLPEEGLKFMVYLQKENIIDESGMPKERFSAEFPKEGPSILRIQQVVRGDSAAYFCASSRGQGSATNEKLFFGSGTQLSVL.

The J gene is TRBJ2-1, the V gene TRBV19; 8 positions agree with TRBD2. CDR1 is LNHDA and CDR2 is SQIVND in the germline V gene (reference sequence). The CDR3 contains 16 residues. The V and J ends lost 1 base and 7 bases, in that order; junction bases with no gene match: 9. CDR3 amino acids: CASSIANGGASNEQFF. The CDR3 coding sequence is TGTGCCAGTAGTATAGCGAACGGGGGGGCGTCTAATGAGCAGTTCTTC.

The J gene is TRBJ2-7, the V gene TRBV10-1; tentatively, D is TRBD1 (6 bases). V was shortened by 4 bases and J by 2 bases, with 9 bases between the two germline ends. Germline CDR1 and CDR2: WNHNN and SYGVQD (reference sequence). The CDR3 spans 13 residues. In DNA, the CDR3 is TGCGCCAGCAGTGGCGGACAGCCCTACGAGCAGTACTTC. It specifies CASSGGQPYEQYF.

CDR3 sequence (DNA): TGTGCCAGCAGGCACGAACCGGGACAGGGGGCGCGGGGAGCTTTCTTT. Its protein is CASRHEPGQGARGAFF. The chain recombines TRBV7-2 with TRBJ1-1; 12 nucleotides match TRBD1. The CDR3 covers 16 residues. V lost 6 bases, J lost 10 bases, and 15 bases stayed unmatched. The germline V gene has CDR1 SGHTA and CDR2 FQGNSA.

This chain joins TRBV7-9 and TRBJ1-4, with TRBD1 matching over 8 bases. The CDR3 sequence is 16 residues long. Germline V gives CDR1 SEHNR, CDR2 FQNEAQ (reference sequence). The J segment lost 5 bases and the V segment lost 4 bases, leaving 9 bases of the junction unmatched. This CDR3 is CASSYPATGENEKLFF. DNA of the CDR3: TGTGCCAGCAGCTACCCCGCGACAGGGGAGAATGAAAAACTGTTTTTT.

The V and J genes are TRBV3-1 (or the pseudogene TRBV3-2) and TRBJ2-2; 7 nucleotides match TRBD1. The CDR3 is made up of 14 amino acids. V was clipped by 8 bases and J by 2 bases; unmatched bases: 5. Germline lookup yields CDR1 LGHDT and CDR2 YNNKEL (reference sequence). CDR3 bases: TGTGCCAGCGCTCGACAGGGTAACACCGGGGAGCTGTTTTTT. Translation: CASARQGNTGELFF.

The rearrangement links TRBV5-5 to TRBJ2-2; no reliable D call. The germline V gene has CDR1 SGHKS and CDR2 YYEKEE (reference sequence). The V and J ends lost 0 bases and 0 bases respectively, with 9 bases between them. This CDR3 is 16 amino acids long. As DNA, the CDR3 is TGTGCCAGCAGCTTGGATCGAGCTACGAACACCGGGGAGCTGTTTTTT. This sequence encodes CASSLDRATNTGELFF. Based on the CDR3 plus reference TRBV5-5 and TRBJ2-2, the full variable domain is DAGVTQSPTHLIKTRGQQVTLRCSPISGHKSVSWYQQVLGQGPQFIFQYYEKEERGRGNFPDRFSARQFPNYSSELNVNALLLGDSALYLCASSLDRATNTGELFFGEGSRLTVL.

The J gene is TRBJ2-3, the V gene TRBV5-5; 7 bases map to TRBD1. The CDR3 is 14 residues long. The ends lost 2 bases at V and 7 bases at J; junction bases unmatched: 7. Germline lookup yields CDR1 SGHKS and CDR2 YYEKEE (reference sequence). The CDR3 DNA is TGTGCCAGCAGCTTTTTTTCGGGACAGAATACGCAGTATTTT. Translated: CASSFFSGQNTQYF.

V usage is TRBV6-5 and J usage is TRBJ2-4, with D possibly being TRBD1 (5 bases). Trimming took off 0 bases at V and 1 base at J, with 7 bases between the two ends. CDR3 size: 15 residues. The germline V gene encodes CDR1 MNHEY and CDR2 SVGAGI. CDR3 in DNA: TGTGCCAGCAGTTACTCAGGGGCCGCCAAAAACATTCAGTACTTC. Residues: CASSYSGAAKNIQYF.

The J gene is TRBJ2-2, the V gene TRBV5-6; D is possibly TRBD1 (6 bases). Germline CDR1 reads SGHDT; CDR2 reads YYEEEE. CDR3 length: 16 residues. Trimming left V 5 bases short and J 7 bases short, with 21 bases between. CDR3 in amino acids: CASRTFPPQGHGELFF. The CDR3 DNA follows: TGTGCCAGCAGGACATTTCCTCCGCAGGGGCACGGGGAGCTGTTTTTT.

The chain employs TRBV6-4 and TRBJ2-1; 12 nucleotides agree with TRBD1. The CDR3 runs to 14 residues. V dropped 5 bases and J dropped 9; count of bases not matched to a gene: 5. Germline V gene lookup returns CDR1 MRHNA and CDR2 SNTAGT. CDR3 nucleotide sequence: TGTGCCAGCAGTTCCGGGACAGGGGGCTTTGAGCAGTTCTTC. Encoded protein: CASSSGTGGFEQFF.